This T cell receptor (beta chain) was identified during a study of OX40 agonist ivuxolimab in advanced cancers. The J segment lost 2 bases and the V segment lost 7 bases, leaving 6 bases of the junction unmatched. This CDR3 has 14 amino acids. Germline V gives CDR1 SQVTM, CDR2 ANQGSEA. TCRdb keeps only in-frame clones here, not all; method: immunoSEQ multiplex PCR. The table has some 110,000 clones, approximately 90% seen once. The chain recombines TRBV29-1 with TRBJ1-5; 9 nucleotides match TRBD1. The sequencing here drew on CD4+ or CD8+ T cells sorted from blood, taken in a trial of the OX40 agonist ivuxolimab. This TCR derives from an adult with an advanced solid tumor such as melanoma, head and neck, liver or kidney cancer. The CDR3 coding sequence is TGCAGCGACGCGGACAGGGGAGGCAATCAGCCCCAGCATTTT. Its translation: CSDADRGGNQPQHF. Complete variable domain (other parts from reference TRBV29-1 and TRBJ1-5): SAVISQKPSRDICQRGTSLTIQCQVDSQVTMMFWYRQQPGQSLTLIATANQGSEATYESGFVIDKFPISRPNLTFSTLTVSNMSPEDSSIYLCSDADRGGNQPQHFGDGTRLSIL.